The 19 T cell receptor beta chains given below trace back to one sample, sequenced in a study of regulatory T cells in long-lasting Graves disease. The sample's time point: newly diagnosed GD, antithyroid drugs for less than 3 months. PBMCs provided the RNA from which the TCR library was made. The TCR beta library used iRepertoire HTBI primers with Arm-PCR amplification of CDR3. From the multiplex PCR reads, TCRdb called clonotypes with MiXCR, one entry per CDR3 protein. The table lists around 400,000 distinct CDR3 sequences, about 12% of them singletons, with approximately 17% in the top ten. These same records also appear under a second study, on T cells in Graves' hyperthyroidism and ophthalmopathy.

Sequences were derived from peripheral blood mononuclear cells (PBMCs), sampled at new diagnosis, from a patient treated with antithyroid drugs. Source of these receptors: a woman aged 18 to 35 with Graves disease.

This clonotype was seen a few times. This chain links TRBV18 with TRBJ1-1; 10 positions agree with TRBD1. The CDR3 length is 15 residues. V trimming: 2 bases; J trimming: 8 bases; junction bases outside the gene matches: 8. From germline, CDR1 is KGHSH and CDR2 LQKENI. In DNA, the CDR3 is TGTGCCAGCTCACCAGTCGACAGGGGGCTATGGGAAGCTTTCTTT. Translating gives CASSPVDRGLWEAFF. Together with reference TRBV18 and TRBJ1-1, the CDR3 gives the full variable domain: NAGVMQNPRHLVRRRGQEARLRCSPMKGHSHVYWYRQLPEEGLKFMVYLQKENIIDESGMPKERFSAEFPKEGPSILRIQQVVRGDSAAYFCASSPVDRGLWEAFFGQGTRLTVV.

In this sample, this clonotype turned up many times. Written as DNA, the CDR3 is TGTGCCATCAGTGAGAAACAGGGGATCAATACTGGGGCCAACGTCCTGACTTTC. Protein product: CAISEKQGINTGANVLTF. V is TRBV10-3 and J is TRBJ2-6, with TRBD1 matching 7 bases. Germline V gene data show CDR1 as ENHRY and CDR2 as SYGVKD. The CDR3 spans 18 residues. Losses at the gene ends were 2 bases for V and 2 bases for J; bases not matched to a gene: 9.

This clonotype has ten or more counts. The V gene is TRBV6-1, the J gene TRBJ1-1; D call uncertain. Germline values: CDR1 MNHNS, CDR2 SASEGT. The ends were cut back, 3 bases at V and 2 bases at J, with 10 bases in the middle. The CDR3 length is 14 residues. The CDR3 DNA follows: TGTGCCAGCAGTGACGGAGGGATCAACACTGAAGCTTTCTTT. This encodes CASSDGGINTEAFF.

The chain employs TRBV28 and TRBJ1-5, with D possibly matching TRBD1 (5 bases). CDR3 length: 14 amino acids. The V gene's germline CDR1 is MDHEN and CDR2 SYDVKM. With 3 bases removed from V and 3 bases from J, the gap between germline ends came to 9 bases. The CDR3 loop is CASSFAGHNQPQHF. The CDR3 DNA follows: TGTGCCAGCAGTTTCGCGGGGCACAATCAGCCCCAGCATTTT.

There are many counts of this clonotype. The J gene is TRBJ2-3, the V gene TRBV5-8, with 8 bases matching TRBD2. Per germline, CDR1 SGHTS and CDR2 YDEGEE. This CDR3 has 16 residues. The V gene end was trimmed by 0 bases and the J gene end by 4 bases; junction bases not matched to a gene: 7. CDR3 nucleotides: TGTGCCAGCAGCTTGGAGACAACGGGGGGGCCAGATACGCAGTATTTT. As protein: CASSLETTGGPDTQYF.

This clonotype was observed at least ten times. V gene TRBV28 combines with J gene TRBJ2-7, with D hard to call. CDR3 length: 15 residues. The germline V and J ends were trimmed by 3 bases and 6 bases, with 18 bases remaining between them. Looked up from germline, CDR1 is MDHEN and CDR2 is SYDVKM. CDR3 sequence: CASSLRSSGRPEQYF. The CDR3 DNA reads TGTGCCAGCAGTTTGCGAAGCAGTGGTCGTCCCGAGCAGTACTTC.

V usage is TRBV7-2 and J usage is TRBJ2-7; possible D gene TRBD2, 5 bases. The V end was cut by 4 bases, the J end by 5 bases, with 12 bases between. This CDR3 is 13 amino acids long. The germline gives CDR1 SGHTA, CDR2 FQGNSA. The CDR3 is CASSSYRGNEQYF. Written as DNA, the CDR3 is TGTGCCAGCAGCTCATACAGAGGGAACGAGCAGTACTTC.

The genes are TRBV7-2 and TRBJ1-2; D might be TRBD1 (6 bases). This CDR3 spans 18 amino acids. V shed 5 bases and J shed 2 bases, with 24 bases lying between them. Germline CDR1 reads SGHTA; CDR2 reads FQGNSA. The CDR3 DNA reads TGTGCCAGCAGCCGAGACTCGGCAGGGGCGATTATCAACTATGGCTACACCTTC. Protein sequence: CASSRDSAGAIINYGYTF.

The chain employs TRBV10-2 and TRBJ1-2, with D unclear. Trimming shortened V by 0 bases and J by 5 bases, and 7 bases separated the two germline ends. CDR1 is WSHSY, CDR2 SAAADI, per germline. This CDR3 contains 13 residues. In DNA form, the CDR3 reads TGCGCCAGCAGTGAGTCCCGGCGGTATGGCTACACCTTC. This translates into CASSESRRYGYTF.

This clonotype was seen many times. The V gene is TRBV7-9, the J gene TRBJ2-7, with D possibly being TRBD1 or TRBD2 (5 bases each). Trimming took off 5 bases at V and 2 bases at J, with 19 bases between the two ends. CDR1 SEHNR and CDR2 FQNEAQ come from the germline V gene (reference sequence). The CDR3 totals 16 residues. CDR3 nucleotide sequence: TGTGCCAGCAGCCCAGAAGGGACCCCTTTCCCCTACGAGCAGTACTTC. It codes for CASSPEGTPFPYEQYF.

The table lists this clonotype with many counts. The chain's CDR3 is CASTKSGGANEQFF. The CDR3 nucleotides read TGTGCCAGCACCAAAAGCGGGGGGGCCAATGAGCAGTTCTTC. V gene TRBV12-3 or TRBV12-4 combines with J gene TRBJ2-1; TRBD2 agrees at 10 bases. There are 14 residues in the CDR3. V dropped 7 bases and J dropped 6; count of bases not matched to a gene: 6.

This clonotype was seen repeatedly, ten times or more. The genes are TRBV11-3 and TRBJ1-3; D gene uncertain. Looked up from germline, CDR1 is SGHNT and CDR2 is YENEEA. This CDR3 contains 13 residues. V dropped 8 bases and J dropped 3 bases, with 11 bases sitting between them. As DNA, the CDR3 is TGTGCCAGCCCCTCGACCTTTGGAAACACCATATATTTT. Protein: CASPSTFGNTIYF.

About this clonotype: A far bigger clonotype differs at one base, so this is likely a read error. This chain uses TRBV6-6 with TRBJ1-1; D is uncertain. CDR1 is MNHNY and CDR2 is SVGAGI in the germline V gene (reference sequence). Trimming stripped 0 bases from V and 3 bases from J, with 14 bases between. The CDR3 length is 16 residues. Written as DNA, the CDR3 is TGTGCCAGCAGTTACTCGCTAGGATGGATGGACACTGAAGCTTTCTTT. Amino acids: CASSYSLGWMDTEAFF.

The chain links TRBV10-2 to TRBJ2-1; TRBD2 agrees at 11 bases. This CDR3 comprises 16 residues. V lost 7 bases to trimming and J lost 6 bases; unmatched junction nucleotides: 11. Germline V gene lookup returns CDR1 WSHSY and CDR2 SAAADI. CDR3 nucleotides: TGCGCCAGCACCGTTATTACTAGCGGGAGTTCCAATGAGCAGTTCTTC. Translation gives CASTVITSGSSNEQFF.

In its sample, this clonotype was seen many times. The V call is TRBV12-3 or TRBV12-4, the J call TRBJ2-3; 7 bases line up with TRBD2. The CDR3 spans 14 residues. V lost 2 bases and J lost 4; bases outside the gene matches: 3. For the CDR3, the DNA is TGTGCCAGCAGTTTAAGCGGGGACTCAGATACGCAGTATTTT. Amino acid sequence: CASSLSGDSDTQYF.

Concerning this clonotype itself: At one end the junction does not follow the germline gene, possibly because of a read error. J is TRBJ1-1 and V is TRBV11-2, with TRBD1 identical over 7 bases. The CDR3 extends over 15 amino acids. Germline assignment: CDR1 SGHAT and CDR2 FQNNGV. CDR3 sequence reads: CASSQDRDHATEAFF. The DNA of the CDR3 is TGCGCCAGCAGCCAAGACAGGGATCATGCCACTGAAGCTTTCTTT.

This clonotype was seen many times. The chain uses TRBV27 and TRBJ2-7; D unresolved. The CDR3 has 11 residues. V dropped 3 bases and J dropped 6 bases, with 6 bases sitting between them. The germline gives CDR1 MNHEY, CDR2 SMNVEV (reference sequence). The CDR3 is CASSFAGEQYF. The CDR3 nucleotides read TGTGCCAGCAGTTTTGCAGGCGAGCAGTACTTC.

Many counts were recorded for this clonotype. The genes are TRBV5-4 and TRBJ2-3, with TRBD2 matching 9 bases. CDR3 length: 13 residues. Germline CDR1 reads SGHNT; CDR2 reads YYREEE (reference sequence). The V and J ends lost 4 bases and 5 bases, in that order; junction bases with no gene match: 2. CDR3 region: CASSQTSGDTQYF. In DNA, the CDR3 is TGTGCCAGCAGCCAGACTAGCGGAGATACGCAGTATTTT.

There are many counts of this clonotype. The V gene is TRBV9, the J gene TRBJ2-5, with D perhaps TRBD2 (5 bases). V lost 0 bases and J lost 2, with 8 bases in between. Germline V gene lookup returns CDR1 SGDLS and CDR2 YYNGEE. This CDR3 is 14 amino acids long. The CDR3 sequence is CASSVDRGQETQYF. The CDR3 nucleotides are TGTGCCAGCAGCGTAGACCGGGGACAAGAGACCCAGTACTTC.